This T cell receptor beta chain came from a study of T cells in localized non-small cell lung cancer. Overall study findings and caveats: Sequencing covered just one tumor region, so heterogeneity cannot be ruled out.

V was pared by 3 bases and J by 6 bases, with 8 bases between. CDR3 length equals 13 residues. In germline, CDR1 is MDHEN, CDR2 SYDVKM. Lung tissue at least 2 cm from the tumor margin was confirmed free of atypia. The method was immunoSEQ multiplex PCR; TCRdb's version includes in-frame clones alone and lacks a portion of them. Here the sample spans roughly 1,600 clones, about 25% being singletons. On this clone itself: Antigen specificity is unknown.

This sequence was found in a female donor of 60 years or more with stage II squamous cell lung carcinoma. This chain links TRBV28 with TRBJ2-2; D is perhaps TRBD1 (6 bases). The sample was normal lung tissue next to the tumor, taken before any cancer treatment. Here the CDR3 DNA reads TGTGCCAGCAGTTTCGAGGGGGCCGGGGAGCTGTTTTTT. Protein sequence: CASSFEGAGELFF.